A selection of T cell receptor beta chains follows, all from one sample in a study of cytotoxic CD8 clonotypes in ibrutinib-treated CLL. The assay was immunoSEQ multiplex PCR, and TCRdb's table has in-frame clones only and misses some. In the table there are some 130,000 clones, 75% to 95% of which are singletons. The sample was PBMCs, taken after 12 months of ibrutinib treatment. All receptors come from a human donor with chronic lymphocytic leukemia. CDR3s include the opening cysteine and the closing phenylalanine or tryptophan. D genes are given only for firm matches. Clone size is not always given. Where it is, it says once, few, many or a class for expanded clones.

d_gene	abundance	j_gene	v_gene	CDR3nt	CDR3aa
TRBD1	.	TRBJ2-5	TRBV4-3	TGCGCCAGCAGCCAAGCCCGGACAGGGGTCATGGGTGAGACCCAGTACTTC	CASSQARTGVMGETQYF
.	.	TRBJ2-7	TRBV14	TGTGCCAGCAGCCTTAGACTGGGGGAGTCTGAGCAGTACTTC	CASSLRLGESEQYF
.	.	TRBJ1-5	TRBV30	TGTGCCTCAGGACATTCCTTTGGTCAGCCCCAGCATTTT	CASGHSFGQPQHF
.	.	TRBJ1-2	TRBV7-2	TGTGCCAGCAGCCAAGACAGGAACTATGGCTACACCTTC	CASSQDRNYGYTF
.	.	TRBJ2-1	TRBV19	TGTGCCAGTAGTGCCACGGGACTCACCTACAATGAGCAGTTCTTC	CASSATGLTYNEQFF
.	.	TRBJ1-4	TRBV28	TGTGCCAGCAGTTTGCGCGGGAGGACCGAAGGGAAAAAACTGTTTTTT	CASSLRGRTEGKKLFF
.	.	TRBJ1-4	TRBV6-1	TGTGCCAGCAGTGAAGACAGTTCAAAACTGTTTTTT	CASSEDSSKLFF
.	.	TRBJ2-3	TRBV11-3	TGTGCCAGCAGCTTGACGGGGAGCACAGATACGCAGTATTTT	CASSLTGSTDTQYF
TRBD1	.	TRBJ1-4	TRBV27	TGTGCCAGCAGTTCTCCGGGACAGGGGAATGAAAAACTGTTTTTT	CASSSPGQGNEKLFF
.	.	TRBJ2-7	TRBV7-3	TGTGCCAGCAGCCCCATGGACGGTTTCTACGAGCAGTACTTC	CASSPMDGFYEQYF
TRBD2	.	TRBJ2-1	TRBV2	TGTGCCAGCAGTGTACTAGCGGGAGGGGGCGATGAGCAGTTCTTC	CASSVLAGGGDEQFF
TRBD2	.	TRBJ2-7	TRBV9	TGTGCCAGCAGCGTATCTAGCGGGTCTCAGGGAGCCTACGAGCAGTACTTC	CASSVSSGSQGAYEQYF
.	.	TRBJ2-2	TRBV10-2	TGCGCCAGCAGTAATCCCGGGGAGCTGTTTTTT	CASSNPGELFF
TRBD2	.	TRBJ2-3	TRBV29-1	TGCAGCGTTGAAGGTTCTACTAGCGGAGATACAGATACGCAGTATTTT	CSVEGSTSGDTDTQYF
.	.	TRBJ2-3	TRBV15	TGTGCCACCAAAGACGCAACTCTGGATACGCAGTATTTT	CATKDATLDTQYF
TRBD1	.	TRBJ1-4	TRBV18	TGTGCCAGCTCACGGGGACAGGGGGACGAAAAACTGTTTTTT	CASSRGQGDEKLFF
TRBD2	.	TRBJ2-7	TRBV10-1	TGCGCCAGCTCCGGGACTAGCGGGAGGGATTCTCCTCCCCCTTACGAGCAGTACTTC	CASSGTSGRDSPPPYEQYF
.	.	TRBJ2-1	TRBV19	TGTGCCAGTAGTACCCTTGACAGGGAGGATGAGCAGTTCTTC	CASSTLDREDEQFF
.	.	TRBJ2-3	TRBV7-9	TGTGCCAGCAGCTTCGAACTAGGGACCTACATAACGCAGTATTTT	CASSFELGTYITQYF
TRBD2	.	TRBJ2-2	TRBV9	TGTGCCAGCAGCGGGGGACTAGCGGGAGAGGGCGGGGAGCTGTTTTTT	CASSGGLAGEGGELFF
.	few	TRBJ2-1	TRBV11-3	TGTGCCAGCAGCTTAGAATATGGGGCCGATGAGCAGTTCTTC	CASSLEYGADEQFF
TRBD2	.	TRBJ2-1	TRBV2	TGTGCCAGTTTAGCGGGAGAGGGCTCCAATGAGCAGTTCTTC	CASLAGEGSNEQFF
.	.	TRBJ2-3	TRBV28	TGTGCCAGCAGGAACAGGGATCCTGATACGCAGTATTTT	CASRNRDPDTQYF
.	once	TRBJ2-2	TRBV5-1	TGCGCCAGCAGCTCCGTGACTGCGAACACCGGGGAGCTGTTTTTT	CASSSVTANTGELFF
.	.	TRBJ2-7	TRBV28	TGTGCCAGCAGTTTTACAGCTGGTGGGGACGAGCAGTACTTC	CASSFTAGGDEQYF
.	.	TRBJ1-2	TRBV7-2	TGTGCCAGCAGCTTAGTTGACCTGGGGGGCGCCGGTGGCTACACCTTC	CASSLVDLGGAGGYTF
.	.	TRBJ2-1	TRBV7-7	TGTGCTAGCAGCTTAGCGCCTAGCAATGAGCAGTTCTTC	CASSLAPSNEQFF
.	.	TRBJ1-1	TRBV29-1	TGCAGCGTTGAAGATCGAGGGGAATCCACGAACACTGAAGCTTTCTTT	CSVEDRGESTNTEAFF
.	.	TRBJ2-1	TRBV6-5	TGTGCCGCCGCCCGGGGGAGCTCCTACAATGAGCAGTTCTTC	CAAARGSSYNEQFF
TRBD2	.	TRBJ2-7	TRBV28	TGTGCCAGCACAGTAGCGGGAAGAGGCGAGCAGTACTTC	CASTVAGRGEQYF
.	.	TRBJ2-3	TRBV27	TGTGCCAGCAGTTCGGACAAGATAAGCACAGATACGCAGTATTTT	CASSSDKISTDTQYF
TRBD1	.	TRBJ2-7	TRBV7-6	TGTGCCAGCAGCTCCCGGGACAGGGGGTTGGAGCAGTACTTC	CASSSRDRGLEQYF
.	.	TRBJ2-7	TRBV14	TGTGCCAGCAGCCAAGACAGCGCAGGATTGGTGGGAGAGCAGTACTTC	CASSQDSAGLVGEQYF
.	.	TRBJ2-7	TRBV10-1	TGCGCCAGCAGTCCCACTAGGAAAAACGAGCAGTACTTC	CASSPTRKNEQYF